Below, 16 T cell receptor beta chains from the same sample are listed, as sequenced in a study of shared clonotypes between healthy human individuals. This table comes from immunoSEQ multiplex PCR, and its TCRdb copy is limited to in-frame clones, with some not included. The data show under 600,000 clones, with 97% seen just once and roughly 0.055% held by the top ten. The material sequenced was naive CD4+ T cells sorted from blood. Subset given: CD45RA+ positively selected. Every receptor here comes from a woman aged 30 to 39 in good health.

This chain joins TRBV5-5 and TRBJ2-2, with no clear D. In germline, CDR1 is SGHKS, CDR2 YYEKEE (reference sequence). V was cut by 1 base and J by 6 bases, with 13 bases left in between. This CDR3 contains 15 residues. This CDR3 reads CASSLIWASPGELFF. The CDR3 DNA is TGTGCCAGCAGCTTGATCTGGGCAAGCCCCGGGGAGCTGTTTTTT.

On this clone itself: This sample also contains other DNA sequences that code for the same CDR3. The V call is TRBV7-9, the J call TRBJ1-1; D is uncertain. Germline lookup yields CDR1 SEHNR and CDR2 FQNEAQ (reference sequence). Trimming removed 5 bases from V and 1 base from J, with 8 bases in between. The CDR3 consists of 13 residues. CDR3 nucleotides: TGTGCCAGCAGCCCGACGGGGAACACTGAAGCTTTCTTT. It is translated as CASSPTGNTEAFF.

The chain couples TRBV2 to TRBJ2-4; no clear D gene. The CDR3 length is 16 residues. CDR1 is SNHLY and CDR2 is FYNNEI in the germline V gene. V was pared by 1 base and J by 1 base, with 11 bases between. Here the CDR3 reads CASSEGGGKAKNIQYF. As DNA, the CDR3 is TGTGCCAGCAGTGAAGGGGGTGGTAAGGCCAAAAACATTCAGTACTTC.

The gene calls are TRBV29-1 and TRBJ2-1; D not resolved. Germline V CDR1 and CDR2: SQVTM, ANQGSEA. The CDR3 loop spans 14 amino acids. The V and J ends lost 7 bases and 0 bases respectively, with 13 bases between them. CDR3: CSAGGRSSYNEQFF. The DNA of the CDR3 is TGCAGCGCCGGCGGCAGAAGCTCCTACAATGAGCAGTTCTTC.

V gene TRBV28 combines with J gene TRBJ1-2; no clear D gene. The CDR3 sequence is 12 residues long. Germline V lookup: CDR1 MDHEN, CDR2 SYDVKM. V dropped 8 bases and J dropped 3 bases, with 10 bases sitting between them. Here the CDR3 reads CASQRRDYGYTF. CDR3 in DNA: TGTGCCAGCCAACGTAGAGACTATGGCTACACCTTC.

The chain recombines TRBV18 with TRBJ2-7, with TRBD1 as a possible D gene (6 bases). CDR1 is KGHSH and CDR2 is LQKENI in the germline V gene. Trimming cost V 0 bases and J 5 bases, with 11 bases left between them. The CDR3 contains 14 residues. This CDR3 is CASSPPEDSHEQYF. The CDR3 DNA sequence: TGTGCCAGCTCACCACCGGAGGACAGCCACGAGCAGTACTTC.

The V call is TRBV15, the J call TRBJ1-5; the match to TRBD1 covers 8 bases. Trimming cost V 5 bases and J 6 bases; bases outside gene matches: 9. The CDR3 length is 15 residues. Germline CDR1 is LNHNV and CDR2 is YYDKDF (reference sequence). In nucleotides, the CDR3 is TGTGCCACCAGCCGACAAGGACAGGGAAGTCAGCCCCAGCATTTT. Its protein product is CATSRQGQGSQPQHF.

The chain couples TRBV5-6 to TRBJ2-7; D gene ambiguous. Trimming removed 2 bases at V and 3 bases at J, with 12 bases between. The CDR3 consists of 14 residues. Germline values: CDR1 SGHDT, CDR2 YYEEEE. The DNA for the CDR3 is TGTGCCAGCAGCTTCGTAGGACGAATCTACGAGCAGTACTTC. This sequence encodes CASSFVGRIYEQYF.

J is TRBJ2-3 and V is TRBV13, with 7 bases lining up with TRBD2. The ends lost 3 bases at V and 4 bases at J; junction bases unmatched: 7. This CDR3 has 15 amino acids. Germline CDR1 and CDR2: PRHDT and FYEKMQ (reference sequence). For the CDR3, the DNA is TGTGCCAGCAGCTTTCGGCGGGAGTCAGCAGATACGCAGTATTTT. Translated: CASSFRRESADTQYF.

The genes are TRBV6-1 and TRBJ2-7, with a possible D match to TRBD1 (5 bases). Trimming pared 0 bases from V and 3 bases from J, leaving 12 bases between. Germline CDR1 MNHNS, CDR2 SASEGT. The CDR3 is 15 amino acids. The DNA of the CDR3 is TGTGCCAGCAGTGAAGCTAACCAGGGAAACTACGAGCAGTACTTC. Translating it yields CASSEANQGNYEQYF.

A single count supports this clone. The chain is built from TRBV7-9 and TRBJ2-2, with TRBD2 identical over 7 bases. The CDR3 is 18 amino acids. Germline CDR1 and CDR2: SEHNR and FQNEAQ (reference sequence). The trim removed 5 bases at V and 2 bases at J, leaving 14 bases unmatched. CDR3 DNA: TGTGCCAGCAGCCCCCGACCCGGCGCGGGGGAAAACACCGGGGAGCTGTTTTTT. Amino acids: CASSPRPGAGENTGELFF.

The chain couples TRBV29-1 to TRBJ2-1, with 9 bases aligning to TRBD2. CDR3 length: 14 amino acids. Unmatched junction bases numbered 4, after V lost 0 bases and J lost 7 bases. Germline V gene data show CDR1 as SQVTM and CDR2 as ANQGSEA. In DNA, the CDR3 is TGCAGCGTTGAAGATGCTAGCGGGACAAATGAGCAGTTCTTC. Translating it yields CSVEDASGTNEQFF.

The chain is built from TRBV19 and TRBJ2-1, with a possible D match to TRBD2 (8 bases). The CDR3 has 15 amino acids. CDR1 and CDR2 (germline): LNHDA, SQIVND (reference sequence). With 2 bases removed from V and 6 bases from J, the gap between germline ends came to 14 bases. The CDR3 nucleotides are TGTGCCAGTAGTATAACGGGAGGGGACAGCAATGAGCAGTTCTTC. Translated: CASSITGGDSNEQFF.

The rearrangement joins TRBV27 to TRBJ1-5; tentative D call: TRBD1 (6 bases). V dropped 6 bases and J dropped 7 bases, with 19 bases sitting between them. This CDR3 contains 15 residues. In germline, CDR1 is MNHEY, CDR2 SMNVEV (reference sequence). The CDR3 nucleotides are TGTGCCAGCAGGGGGGGCCAGGGGATACGGCAGCCCCAGCATTTT. This encodes CASRGGQGIRQPQHF.

Note on this clone: Other DNA sequences of this sample code for an identical CDR3. The chain is built from TRBV30 and TRBJ2-7; no clear D gene. CDR1 is GTSNPN, CDR2 SVGIG, per germline (reference sequence). V dropped 3 bases and J dropped 2 bases, with 5 bases sitting between them. This CDR3 has 11 residues. CDR3 amino acids: CAWSSTYEQYF. The CDR3 DNA reads TGTGCCTGGAGCTCAACCTACGAGCAGTACTTC.

The chain joins TRBV10-3 to TRBJ2-1; D call uncertain. Trimming removed 0 bases from V and 4 bases from J, with 7 bases in between. The CDR3 sequence is 14 residues long. From germline, CDR1 is ENHRY and CDR2 SYGVKD. The CDR3 nucleotides read TGTGCCATCAGTGAGTCCGGGCAGTACAATGAGCAGTTCTTC. Its protein product is CAISESGQYNEQFF.